One and the same sample provided the 10 T cell receptor beta chains below, sequenced in a study of blood T cell repertoires in COVID-19. Only in-frame clones appear in the TCRdb table, and some are missing; sequencing was by immunoSEQ multiplex PCR. The table has roughly 300,000 clones, about 89% seen once; the top ten hold around 7.8%. Input material: peripheral blood. The receptors come from a woman aged 45-65 years who had recovered from COVID-19.

The rearrangement links TRBV9 to TRBJ2-7, with D unclear. Germline values: CDR1 SGDLS, CDR2 YYNGEE. V was cut by 0 bases and J by 5 bases, with 9 bases left in between. The CDR3 length is 13 residues. This CDR3 is CASSVDLVDEQYF. For the CDR3, the DNA is TGTGCCAGCAGCGTAGACTTGGTGGACGAGCAGTACTTC.

Written as DNA, the CDR3 is TGTGCCAGTAGTATAGGAGGGACAGGGAGACAGCCCCAGCATTTT. It yields the protein CASSIGGTGRQPQHF. The chain couples TRBV19 to TRBJ1-5, with TRBD1 matching 9 bases. With 1 base clipped from V and 7 bases from J, the junction kept 5 bases outside the gene matches. Germline V gene data show CDR1 as LNHDA and CDR2 as SQIVND (reference sequence). This CDR3 spans 15 amino acids.

The chain couples TRBV13 to TRBJ1-1; the D gene is possibly TRBD1 (6 bases). Germline lookup yields CDR1 PRHDT and CDR2 FYEKMQ (reference sequence). Trimming removed 5 bases from V and 0 bases from J, with 10 bases in between. This CDR3 has 14 amino acids. The CDR3 sequence is CASSPGTLNTEAFF. CDR3 coding DNA: TGTGCCAGCAGCCCGGGGACATTGAACACTGAAGCTTTCTTT.

This rearrangement joins TRBV6-6 to TRBJ2-7; 8 bases fit TRBD2. V lost 2 bases and J lost 6; bases outside the gene matches: 12. Germline V gene lookup returns CDR1 MNHNY and CDR2 SVGAGI (reference sequence). This CDR3 is 16 amino acids long. CDR3: CASSYHTWREDFEQYF. The CDR3 nucleotides read TGTGCCAGCAGTTACCATACTTGGCGGGAGGATTTCGAGCAGTACTTC.

This clone was counted a single time. The chain uses TRBV10-3 and TRBJ2-3, with 7 bases identical to TRBD2. The trim removed 2 bases at V and 2 bases at J, leaving 4 bases unmatched. Germline CDR1 and CDR2: ENHRY and SYGVKD. The CDR3 extends over 15 amino acids. Here the CDR3 DNA reads TGTGCCATCAGTGAGATAGCGGGTGTCACAGATACGCAGTATTTT. Its protein is CAISEIAGVTDTQYF.

The rearrangement joins TRBV4-3 to TRBJ2-3; D unresolved. V gave up 0 bases and J gave up 6 bases, with 7 bases separating them. The germline CDR1 and CDR2 sequences are LGHNA and YSLEER. The CDR3 has 13 amino acids. The CDR3 DNA sequence: TGCGCCAGCAGCCAAGACCAGTTGGATACGCAGTATTTT. Protein: CASSQDQLDTQYF.

V usage is TRBV10-3 and J usage is TRBJ1-2; 8 nucleotides match TRBD1. Germline V gives CDR1 ENHRY, CDR2 SYGVKD. The CDR3 loop spans 14 amino acids. Trimming at V came to 6 bases and at J to 8 bases, leaving 11 bases not matched to a gene. As DNA, the CDR3 is TGTGCCATCAGCCTTGGACAGGGTCAAAGGGGCTACACCTTC. Translating it yields CAISLGQGQRGYTF.

The CDR3 here is CAIGGGGAEETQYF. The CDR3 DNA reads TGTGCCATCGGTGGCGGGGGGGCTGAGGAGACCCAGTACTTC. The chain carries TRBV10-3 and TRBJ2-5; 9 positions agree with TRBD2. The CDR3 covers 14 residues. Per the germline V gene, CDR1 is ENHRY and CDR2 is SYGVKD. The trim removed 8 bases at V and 5 bases at J, leaving 9 bases unmatched.

This chain uses TRBV7-9 with TRBJ2-3; no reliable D call. Germline V gene sequence: CDR1 SEHNR, CDR2 FQNEAQ (reference sequence). V lost 4 bases and J 6 bases, leaving 8 bases between the germline ends. The CDR3 length is 12 residues. CDR3 loop: CASSSGADTQYF. DNA for the CDR3: TGTGCCAGCAGCTCGGGTGCGGATACGCAGTATTTT.

The chain combines TRBV6-5 with TRBJ1-6; no firm D call. CDR3 length equals 14 residues. Germline V gene sequence: CDR1 MNHEY, CDR2 SVGAGI. With 6 bases removed from V and 0 bases from J, the gap between germline ends came to 6 bases. The CDR3 DNA sequence: TGTGCCAGCAGGTCTAGCTCCTATAATTCACCCCTCCACTTT. Encoded protein: CASRSSSYNSPLHF.